The 16 T cell receptor beta chains below were found in one sample sequenced in a study of read filtering for tumor transcriptome and immune sequencing. This library used about 400 ng RNA and molecular barcoded adaptors spanning alpha/delta and beta/gamma chains. In TCRdb, the reads were re-called with MiXCR into one record per CDR3 protein. Among roughly 130,000 distinct CDR3 sequences listed, roughly 13% were seen once. Sample: a population of CD138-negative cells sorted from bone marrow. These receptors were taken from a donor older than 35 with multiple myeloma.

There are a few counts of this clonotype. Possible read error: a much larger clone is one base away. The CDR3 nucleotides are TGTGCCACCAGTGCGGGCGGGAGGAAAGATGAGCAGTTCTTC. It translates to CATSAGGRKDEQFF. This chain links TRBV24-1 with TRBJ2-1, with 8 bases fitting TRBD2. The CDR3 covers 14 residues. V lost 5 bases, J lost 8 bases, and 7 bases stayed unmatched. The germline CDR1 and CDR2 sequences are KGHDR and SFDVKD.

This clonotype was seen repeatedly, ten times or more. This sequence joins TRBV27 and TRBJ2-7, with 13 bases aligning to TRBD2. This CDR3 region has 16 residues. Germline V gene lookup returns CDR1 MNHEY and CDR2 SMNVEV (reference sequence). Trimming took 0 bases from V and 4 from J; bases not matched to a gene: 3. CDR3 in amino acids: CASSLSSTSGRYEQYF. DNA of the CDR3: TGTGCCAGCAGTTTATCCTCGACTAGCGGGAGGTACGAGCAGTACTTC.

This clonotype was counted many times. The gene calls are TRBV2 and TRBJ1-2; weak D call: TRBD1 (5 bases). Germline values: CDR1 SNHLY, CDR2 FYNNEI. The CDR3 consists of 12 residues. Trimming left V 7 bases short and J 5 bases short, with 11 bases between. The CDR3: CASTGQPYGYTF. In DNA form, the CDR3 reads TGTGCCAGCACAGGGCAGCCATATGGCTACACCTTC.

Of note for this clonotype: A clone one base away is much larger, so this may be a read error. This chain connects TRBV20-1 to TRBJ2-5; 7 bases map to TRBD2. From germline, CDR1 is DFQATT and CDR2 SNEGSKA (reference sequence). The CDR3 covers 15 residues. As DNA, the CDR3 is TGCAGTGCCCACCGCTCTAGCGGATCCCAAGAGACCCTGTACTTC. This codes for CSAHRSSGSQETLYF.

This clonotype was found many times. The V call is TRBV6-6, the J call TRBJ2-5; TRBD1 aligns across 7 bases. Trimming took 6 bases from V and 5 from J; bases not matched to a gene: 9. The CDR3 loop spans 14 amino acids. From germline, CDR1 is MNHNY and CDR2 SVGAGI (reference sequence). The chain's CDR3 is CASSRQGMRETQYF. DNA of the CDR3: TGTGCCAGCAGCCGACAGGGAATGAGGGAGACCCAGTACTTC.

This clonotype came up a few times. V usage is TRBV12-3 or TRBV12-4 and J usage is TRBJ1-1, with 12 bases that match TRBD1. With 6 bases clipped from V and 8 bases from J, the junction kept 7 bases outside the gene matches. The CDR3 contains 14 residues. The CDR3, as DNA: TGTGCCAGCAGAAGGGGACAGGGGGCGACCGAAGCTTTCTTT. Residues: CASRRGQGATEAFF.

As to this clonotype: A single base separates this from a much larger clone, so it may be a read error. This chain uses TRBV6-6 with TRBJ2-5; the D gene could be TRBD1 or TRBD2 (6 bases each). This CDR3 is 13 amino acids long. CDR1 and CDR2 from the germline V gene are MNHNY and SVGAGI (reference sequence). The CDR3: CASNQGGRETRYF. For the CDR3, the DNA is TGTGCCAGCAACCAAGGGGGGCGAGAGACCCGGTACTTC.

This clonotype occurred a few times. The chain combines TRBV11-2 with TRBJ2-1; D is perhaps TRBD2 (6 bases). Germline CDR1 and CDR2: SGHAT and FQNNGV. This CDR3 spans 15 amino acids. The V gene lost 5 bases and the J gene lost 7 bases, with 18 bases spanning the gap. The CDR3 is CASSPRRGQGNEQFF. The CDR3 DNA reads TGTGCCAGCAGCCCCAGGAGGGGCCAGGGAAATGAGCAGTTCTTC.

The table lists this clonotype with many counts. V is TRBV2 and J is TRBJ2-1; 14 nucleotides line up with TRBD2. This CDR3 has 14 residues. The junction had 5 bases not matched to a gene; V was cut back by 7 bases and J by 9 bases. Germline CDR1 reads SNHLY; CDR2 reads FYNNEI. Written as DNA, the CDR3 is TGTGCCAGCAAGGGACTAGCGGGAGTGGGTGAGCAGTTCTTC. Protein product: CASKGLAGVGEQFF.

A note on this clonotype: A much more abundant neighbour one base away suggests this may be a read error. The rearrangement joins TRBV12-3 or TRBV12-4 to TRBJ2-1, with 9 bases matching TRBD1. Trimming at V came to 6 bases and at J to 3 bases, leaving 12 bases not matched to a gene. This CDR3 region has 17 residues. The chain's CDR3 is CASSRSIGQGFYNEQFF. For the CDR3, the DNA is TGTGCCAGCAGCCGATCCATAGGACAGGGGTTCTACAATGAGCAGTTCTTC.

Only one count was recorded for this clonotype. A single base separates this from a much larger clone, so it may be a read error. V is TRBV12-3 or TRBV12-4 and J is TRBJ2-7, with unresolved D. The CDR3 sequence is 11 residues long. CDR3 bases: TGTGCCAGCAAGAACGCCTACGAGCAGTGCTTC. Residues: CASKNAYEQCF.

A note on this clonotype: This likely comes from a read error, as the CDR3 has no conserved phenylalanine or tryptophan at its end. The V and J genes are TRBV30 and TRBJ1-6; D may be TRBD1 (5 bases). The germline gives CDR1 GTSNPN, CDR2 SVGIG (reference sequence). The CDR3 extends over 12 amino acids. Trimming removed 2 bases from V and 7 bases from J, with 6 bases in between. The CDR3 DNA follows: TGTGCCTGGAGTTCAGGGAATTCACCCCTCCACATT. Amino acids: CAWSSGNSPLHI.

This rearrangement joins TRBV25-1 to TRBJ2-5; TRBD1 aligns across 7 bases. V lost 2 bases to trimming and J lost 4 bases; unmatched junction nucleotides: 7. The germline V gene encodes CDR1 MGHDK and CDR2 SYGVNS. The CDR3 spans 15 residues. The CDR3 DNA follows: TGTGCCAGCAGTGAAACCGACAGGGCAGGAGAGACCCAGTACTTC. It translates to CASSETDRAGETQYF.

This clonotype appeared many times. This CDR3 reads CASRGTGIYSGANVLTF. The CDR3 DNA is TGTGCCAGCAGGGGGACAGGGATTTACTCTGGGGCCAACGTCCTGACTTTC. The chain links TRBV28 to TRBJ2-6, with 9 bases identical to TRBD1. The ends lost 6 bases at V and 0 bases at J; junction bases unmatched: 6. The germline V gene encodes CDR1 MDHEN and CDR2 SYDVKM. The CDR3 covers 17 residues. The whole variable domain, filled in from reference TRBV28 and TRBJ2-6, reads DVKVTQSSRYLVKRTGEKVFLECVQDMDHENMFWYRQDPGLGLRLIYFSYDVKMKEKGDIPEGYSVSREKKERFSLILESASTNQTSMYLCASRGTGIYSGANVLTFGAGSRLTVL.

The table lists this clonotype with many counts. This rearrangement joins TRBV6-1 to TRBJ1-2; the D is unclear. V lost 3 bases and J lost 4, with 15 bases in between. The length of the CDR3 is 15 residues. The germline gives CDR1 MNHNS, CDR2 SASEGT. CDR3 nucleotides: TGTGCCAGCAGTGAGACACTAAACCCTCCCTATGGCTACACCTTC. This encodes CASSETLNPPYGYTF.

Ten or more counts support this clonotype. The CDR3 DNA reads as TGTGCCAGCAGCTTAAGCGGGAGAGCGAATGAGCAGTTCTTC. It encodes CASSLSGRANEQFF. The chain employs TRBV7-9 and TRBJ2-1; 8 nucleotides align to TRBD2. Per germline, CDR1 SEHNR and CDR2 FQNEAQ (reference sequence). V gave up 2 bases and J gave up 7 bases; unmatched junction bases: 4. The CDR3 has 14 amino acids.